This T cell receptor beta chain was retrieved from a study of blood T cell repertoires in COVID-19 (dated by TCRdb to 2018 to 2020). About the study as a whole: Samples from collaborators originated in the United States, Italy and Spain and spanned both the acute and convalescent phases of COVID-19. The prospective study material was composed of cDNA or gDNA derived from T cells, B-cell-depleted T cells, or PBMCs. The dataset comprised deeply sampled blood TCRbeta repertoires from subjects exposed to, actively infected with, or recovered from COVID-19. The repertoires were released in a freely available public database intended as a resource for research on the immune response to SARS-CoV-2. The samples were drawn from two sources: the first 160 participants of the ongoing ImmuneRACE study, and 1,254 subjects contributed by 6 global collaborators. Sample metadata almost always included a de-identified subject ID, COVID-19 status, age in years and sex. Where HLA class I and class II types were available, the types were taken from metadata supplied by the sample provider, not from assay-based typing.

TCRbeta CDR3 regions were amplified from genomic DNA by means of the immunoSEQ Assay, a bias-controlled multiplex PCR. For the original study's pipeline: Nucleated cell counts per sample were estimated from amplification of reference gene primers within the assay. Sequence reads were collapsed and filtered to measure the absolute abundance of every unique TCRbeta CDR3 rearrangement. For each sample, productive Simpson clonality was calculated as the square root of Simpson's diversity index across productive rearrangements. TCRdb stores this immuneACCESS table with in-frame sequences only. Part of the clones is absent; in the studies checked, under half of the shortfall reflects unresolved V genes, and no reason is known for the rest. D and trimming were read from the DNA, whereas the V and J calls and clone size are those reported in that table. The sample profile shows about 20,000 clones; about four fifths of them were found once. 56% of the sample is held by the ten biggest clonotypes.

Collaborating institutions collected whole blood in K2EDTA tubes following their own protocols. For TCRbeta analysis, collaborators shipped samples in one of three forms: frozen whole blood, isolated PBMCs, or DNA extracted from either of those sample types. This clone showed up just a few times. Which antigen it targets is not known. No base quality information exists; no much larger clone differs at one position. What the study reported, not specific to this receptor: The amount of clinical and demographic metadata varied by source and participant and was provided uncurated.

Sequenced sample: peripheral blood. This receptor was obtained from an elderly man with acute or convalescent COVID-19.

The DNA sequence is TGTGCCAGCAGCTTACCCGAGGGTTATCATGATACGCAGTATTTT. Its protein reads: CASSLPEGYHDTQYF. The chain employs TRBV11-1 and TRBJ2-3; TRBD2 is a possible D gene, resting on 5 matching bases. The cysteine opens and the phenylalanine closes a CDR3 of 15 amino acids. Only the CDR3 region is kept as DNA, spanning 45 bases read in frame from base 1. CDR1 and CDR2 (SGHAT, FQDESV) derive from the germline V gene (reference sequence). Relative to germline, V is 2 bases shorter and J is 6 bases shorter, with 15 bases between their ends.